These 24 T cell receptor beta chains share one sample of origin, sequenced in a study of blood T cells in healthy people across ages. Then a second PCR, running roughly 7 to 11 cycles, was carried out with a sample-barcoded 5' primer and a J-beta primer mix. One entry per CDR3 protein results from TCRdb running MiXCR on the 5' RACE reads. The sample has fewer than 1,200,000 distinct CDR3 sequences, approximately 25% seen once. The same specimen was also included in a second study, on T cells of mothers and their children.

The sequenced sample consisted of blood. These receptors all come from a girl aged 2 to 9 in good health.

This clonotype appeared a few times. V is TRBV28 and J is TRBJ1-2; no definite D call. In germline, CDR1 is MDHEN, CDR2 SYDVKM. This CDR3 region has 13 residues. The V end was cut by 7 bases, the J end by 4 bases, with 13 bases between. For the CDR3, the DNA is TGTGCCAGCACTCCCAGTAAGGTCTATGGCTACACCTTC. Translated: CASTPSKVYGYTF.

This clonotype was observed a few times. The chain links TRBV7-2 to TRBJ2-7; 12 positions agree with TRBD2. V lost 5 bases, J lost 3 bases, and 8 bases stayed unmatched. This CDR3 has 16 residues. The V gene's germline CDR1 is SGHTA and CDR2 FQGNSA. This chain's CDR3 is CASSEIGLAGSYEQYF. CDR3 DNA sequence: TGTGCCAGCAGCGAAATCGGACTAGCGGGAAGCTACGAGCAGTACTTC.

V and J are TRBV12-3 or TRBV12-4 and TRBJ2-7; 9 bases fit TRBD2. V gave up 7 bases and J gave up 3 bases; unmatched junction bases: 7. This CDR3 has 14 residues. CDR3 sequence reads: CASTPGLANYEQYF. The CDR3 nucleotides are TGTGCCAGCACTCCGGGACTAGCAAACTACGAGCAGTACTTC.

This clonotype was recorded at least ten times. The genes are TRBV6-6 and TRBJ1-2, with D possibly being TRBD1 (5 bases). The CDR3 totals 12 residues. Germline V CDR1 and CDR2: MNHNY, SVGAGI (reference sequence). Trimming shortened V by 9 bases and J by 8 bases, and 16 bases separated the two germline ends. CDR3 in DNA: TGTGCCAGTGCCCGGGACGGTGGAGGCTACACCTTC. This sequence encodes CASARDGGGYTF.

This clonotype is a singleton in its sample. This chain links TRBV29-1 with TRBJ2-5; TRBD2 agrees at 7 bases. The CDR3 sequence is 12 residues long. Trimming removed 7 bases from V and 5 bases from J; junction bases left unmatched: 7. Germline V CDR1 and CDR2: SQVTM, ANQGSEA. CDR3 sequence: CSALDGRETQYF. The DNA of the CDR3 is TGCAGCGCATTAGACGGGAGGGAGACCCAGTACTTC.

This chain links TRBV19 with TRBJ2-1, with D maybe TRBD2 (5 bases). Germline V CDR1 and CDR2: LNHDA, SQIVND (reference sequence). This CDR3 spans 17 amino acids. Trimming pared 6 bases from V and 6 bases from J, leaving 24 bases between. CDR3 DNA: TGTGCCAGTAGCGCCCCTTCTCCGGGATCCAACTTCAATGAGCAGTTCTTC. It encodes CASSAPSPGSNFNEQFF.

This chain connects TRBV2 to TRBJ2-3; 7 bases match TRBD1. V lost 6 bases and J lost 2; bases outside the gene matches: 11. CDR3 length: 16 residues. Germline values: CDR1 SNHLY, CDR2 FYNNEI. In DNA, the CDR3 is TGTGCCAGCAGGAACCCGGAGACAGGGTCCACAGATACGCAGTATTTT. This gives the protein CASRNPETGSTDTQYF.

The chain couples TRBV9 to TRBJ2-7, with D possibly being TRBD2 (6 bases). V was shortened by 3 bases and J by 6 bases, with 10 bases between the two germline ends. CDR1 SGDLS and CDR2 YYNGEE come from the germline V gene. The length of the CDR3 is 12 residues. The CDR3 loop is CASSGGAGEQYF. CDR3 coding DNA: TGTGCCAGCAGCGGCGGGGCCGGCGAGCAGTACTTC. The full variable domain, with the rest looked up from reference TRBV9 and TRBJ2-7, is DSGVTQTPKHLITATGQRVTLRCSPRSGDLSVYWYQQSLDQGLQFLIQYYNGEERAKGNILERFSAQQFPDLHSELNLSSLELGDSALYFCASSGGAGEQYFGPGTRLTVT.

The chain carries TRBV7-2 and TRBJ1-4; TRBD1 matches 8 bases. The V gene's germline CDR1 is SGHTA and CDR2 FQGNSA. The CDR3 runs to 16 residues. J lost 7 bases, V lost 6 bases, and 13 bases had no gene match. The CDR3 protein is CASSSTRQGLSEKLFF. Here the CDR3 DNA reads TGTGCCAGCAGTTCCACGAGACAGGGGCTTAGTGAAAAACTGTTTTTT. Full variable domain (outside the CDR3, taken from reference TRBV7-2 and TRBJ1-4): GAGVSQSPSNKVTEKGKDVELRCDPISGHTALYWYRQSLGQGLEFLIYFQGNSAPDKSGLPSDRFSAERTGGSVSTLTIQRTQQEDSAVYLCASSSTRQGLSEKLFFGSGTQLSVL.

CDR3 sequence (DNA): TGTGCCAGCAGCTTAACGGGGGATTTCGGGAAGGAAGCTTTCTTT. Translation: CASSLTGDFGKEAFF. J is TRBJ1-1 and V is TRBV7-3; weak D call: TRBD1 (5 bases). This CDR3 has 15 amino acids. Germline CDR1 reads SGHTA; CDR2 reads FQGTGA. Trimming removed 0 bases from V and 8 bases from J, with 16 bases in between.

V and J are TRBV5-1 and TRBJ1-5; 7 nucleotides match TRBD1. The length of the CDR3 is 14 residues. Germline V gene lookup returns CDR1 SGHRS and CDR2 YFSETQ. Germline trimming cut 6 bases from V and 6 bases from J; bases unmatched to any gene: 9. The CDR3 is CASKATPGGQPQHF. CDR3 sequence (DNA): TGCGCCAGCAAAGCTACCCCAGGGGGTCAGCCCCAGCATTTT.

The chain employs TRBV20-1 and TRBJ2-5; a weak D match, TRBD1 (6 bases). Germline assignment: CDR1 DFQATT and CDR2 SNEGSKA (reference sequence). There are 14 residues in the CDR3. V was cut by 1 base and J by 0 bases, with 9 bases left in between. CDR3 in DNA: TGCAGTGCTAGAGTCGACAGGTACCAAGAGACCCAGTACTTC. It yields the protein CSARVDRYQETQYF.

The rearrangement links TRBV15 to TRBJ2-2, with D tentatively TRBD2 (5 bases). The V end was cut by 0 bases, the J end by 4 bases, with 9 bases between. Germline loops: CDR1 LNHNV, CDR2 YYDKDF (reference sequence). This CDR3 comprises 15 residues. CDR3 region: CATSRDEGGTGELFF. DNA of the CDR3: TGTGCCACCAGCAGAGATGAGGGTGGCACCGGGGAGCTGTTTTTT.

This CDR3 reads CASSYEGAGGRALGYQETQYF. CDR3 nucleotides: TGTGCCAGCAGTTACGAGGGAGCAGGCGGGAGGGCCCTCGGGTACCAAGAGACCCAGTACTTC. V and J are TRBV28 and TRBJ2-5; TRBD2 aligns across 9 bases. With 4 bases clipped from V and 0 bases from J, the junction kept 21 bases outside the gene matches. The CDR3 covers 21 residues. Germline V gene sequence: CDR1 MDHEN, CDR2 SYDVKM.

This clonotype was seen more than once but under ten times. The CDR3 nucleotides read TGTGCCAGCAGCCCGGAGGGGCGGACTGAAGCTTTCTTT. It encodes CASSPEGRTEAFF. The V and J genes are TRBV9 and TRBJ1-1; tentative D call: TRBD1 (5 bases). The CDR3 loop spans 13 amino acids. V lost 4 bases and J 5 bases, leaving 12 bases between the germline ends. Looked up from germline, CDR1 is SGDLS and CDR2 is YYNGEE. Full variable domain (outside the CDR3, taken from reference TRBV9 and TRBJ1-1): DSGVTQTPKHLITATGQRVTLRCSPRSGDLSVYWYQQSLDQGLQFLIQYYNGEERAKGNILERFSAQQFPDLHSELNLSSLELGDSALYFCASSPEGRTEAFFGQGTRLTVV.

This clonotype was detected a few times. The J gene is TRBJ1-1, the V gene TRBV20-1; D remains ambiguous. V lost 1 base and J lost 11, with 11 bases in between. CDR1 DFQATT and CDR2 SNEGSKA come from the germline V gene (reference sequence). This CDR3 comprises 11 residues. CDR3 nucleotide sequence: TGCAGTGCTAGAGTCCTCCAGTTCGCTTTCTTT. It translates to CSARVLQFAFF.

The chain has TRBV4-2 and TRBJ1-2, with D hard to call. CDR3 size: 13 residues. Trimming stripped 1 base from V and 10 bases from J, with 13 bases between. CDR1 is LGHNA, CDR2 YNFKEQ, per germline. The CDR3 reads CASSQGSGVDYTF. The CDR3 DNA reads TGTGCCAGCAGCCAAGGTTCGGGAGTCGACTACACCTTC.

The gene calls are TRBV5-8 and TRBJ2-3, with D unresolved. V was shortened by 0 bases and J by 0 bases, with 11 bases between the two germline ends. The V gene's germline CDR1 is SGHTS and CDR2 YDEGEE. This CDR3 is built from 16 residues. Here the CDR3 reads CASSLGGSPSTDTQYF. In nucleotides, the CDR3 is TGTGCCAGCAGCTTGGGGGGTTCCCCTAGCACAGATACGCAGTATTTT.

The genes are TRBV12-3 or TRBV12-4 and TRBJ2-5; D may correspond to TRBD1 or TRBD2 (7 bases each). The J call may not be correct, given that the DNA end is closer to TRBJ2-1. CDR3 length: 17 amino acids. This chain's CDR3 is CASSLEGAAGGSGEQFF. The CDR3 nucleotides read TGTGCCAGCAGTTTGGAGGGGGCCGCCGGGGGGAGTGGTGAGCAGTTCTTC.

The V gene is TRBV20-1, the J gene TRBJ1-1, with D perhaps TRBD1 (6 bases). Trimming took off 5 bases at V and 4 bases at J, with 14 bases between the two ends. This CDR3 has 13 amino acids. The germline V gene has CDR1 DFQATT and CDR2 SNEGSKA (reference sequence). The CDR3 reads CSAHQGRGTEAFF. The CDR3 region has the DNA TGCAGTGCTCATCAGGGCAGGGGCACTGAAGCTTTCTTT.

The chain employs TRBV3-1 and TRBJ2-5; D gene unclear. The CDR3 is 14 residues long. Deletions cut 0 bases from V and 5 bases from J, with 10 bases between. Per germline, CDR1 LGHDT and CDR2 YNNKEL (reference sequence). The CDR3 sequence is CASSQDPGWETQYF. The CDR3 region has the DNA TGTGCCAGCAGCCAAGACCCAGGTTGGGAGACCCAGTACTTC.

The table lists this clonotype with a few counts. The chain joins TRBV10-3 to TRBJ2-1; 7 bases fit TRBD2. After removal of 4 bases from V and 8 bases from J, the junction contained 14 bases not matched to a gene. This CDR3 region has 16 residues. Germline V lookup: CDR1 ENHRY, CDR2 SYGVKD. This CDR3 reads CAISGLNSGRSDEQFF. The CDR3 DNA reads as TGTGCCATCAGTGGTCTTAATTCCGGGAGGAGCGATGAGCAGTTCTTC.

In its sample, this clonotype was seen a few times. This chain joins TRBV14 and TRBJ1-2, with D possibly TRBD1 on 6 matching bases. With 0 bases removed from V and 6 bases from J, the gap between germline ends came to 14 bases. From germline, CDR1 is SGHDN and CDR2 FVKESK. This CDR3 is 15 amino acids long. Written as DNA, the CDR3 is TGTGCCAGCAGCCAAGAAATAGGGGGAAAAGATGGCTACACCTTC. It translates to CASSQEIGGKDGYTF.

This chain uses TRBV6-2 or TRBV6-3 with TRBJ2-1; TRBD1 is a possible D gene (6 bases). The V gene lost 7 bases and the J gene lost 0 bases, with 16 bases spanning the gap. From germline, CDR1 is MNHEY and CDR2 SVGEGT. This CDR3 has 16 amino acids. CDR3 coding DNA: TGTGCCAGCACTTTAGGGACACTTAGCTCCTACAATGAGCAGTTCTTC. Encoded protein: CASTLGTLSSYNEQFF.